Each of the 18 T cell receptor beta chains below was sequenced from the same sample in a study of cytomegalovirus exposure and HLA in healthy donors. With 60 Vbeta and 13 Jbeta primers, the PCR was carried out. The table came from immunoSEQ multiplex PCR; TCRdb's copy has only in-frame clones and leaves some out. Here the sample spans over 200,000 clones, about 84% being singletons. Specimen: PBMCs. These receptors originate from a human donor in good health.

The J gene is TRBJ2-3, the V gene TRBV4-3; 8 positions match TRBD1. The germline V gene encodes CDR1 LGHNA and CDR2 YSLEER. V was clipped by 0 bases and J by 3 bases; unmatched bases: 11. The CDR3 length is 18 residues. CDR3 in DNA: TGCGCCAGCAGCCAAGATCCTACCGACAGGGGAAAGACAGATACGCAGTATTTT. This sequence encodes CASSQDPTDRGKTDTQYF.

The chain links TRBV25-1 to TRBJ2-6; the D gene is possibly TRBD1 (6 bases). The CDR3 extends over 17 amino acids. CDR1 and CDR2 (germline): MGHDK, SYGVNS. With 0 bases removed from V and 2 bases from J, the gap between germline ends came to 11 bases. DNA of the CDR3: TGTGCCAGCAGTGAATATAGGGGGTACGCTGGGGCCAACGTCCTGACTTTC. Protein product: CASSEYRGYAGANVLTF.

The CDR3: CASSESQGYTEAFF. CDR3 sequence (DNA): TGTGCCAGCAGTGAATCGCAGGGATACACTGAAGCTTTCTTT. This rearrangement joins TRBV2 to TRBJ1-1, with a tentative D call TRBD1 (5 bases). The CDR3 spans 14 residues. V lost 2 bases and J 3 bases, leaving 10 bases between the germline ends. Germline V lookup: CDR1 SNHLY, CDR2 FYNNEI.

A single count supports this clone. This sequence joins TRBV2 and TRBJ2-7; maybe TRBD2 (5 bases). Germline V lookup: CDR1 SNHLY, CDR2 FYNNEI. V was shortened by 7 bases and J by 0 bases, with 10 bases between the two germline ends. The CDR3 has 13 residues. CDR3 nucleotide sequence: TGTGCCAGCACCGACTATACCTCCTACGAGCAGTACTTC. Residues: CASTDYTSYEQYF.

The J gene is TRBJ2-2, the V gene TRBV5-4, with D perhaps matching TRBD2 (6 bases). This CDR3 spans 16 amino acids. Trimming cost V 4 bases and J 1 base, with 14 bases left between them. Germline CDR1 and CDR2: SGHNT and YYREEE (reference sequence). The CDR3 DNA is TGTGCCAGCAGCCCCGGAGGGGACTGGAACACCGGGGAGCTGTTTTTT. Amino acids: CASSPGGDWNTGELFF.

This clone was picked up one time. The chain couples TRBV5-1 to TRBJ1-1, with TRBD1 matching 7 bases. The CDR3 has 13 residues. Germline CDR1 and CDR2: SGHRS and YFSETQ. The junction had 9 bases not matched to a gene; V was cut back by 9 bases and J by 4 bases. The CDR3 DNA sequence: TGCGCCACAACTACTGCAGGGGGCACTGAAGCTTTCTTT. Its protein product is CATTTAGGTEAFF.

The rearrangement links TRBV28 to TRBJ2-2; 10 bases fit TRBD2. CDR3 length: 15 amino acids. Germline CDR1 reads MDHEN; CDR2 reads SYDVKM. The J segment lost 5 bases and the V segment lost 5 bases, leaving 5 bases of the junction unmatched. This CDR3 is CASSPSGRGTGELFF. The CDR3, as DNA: TGTGCCAGCAGTCCAAGCGGGAGGGGGACCGGGGAGCTGTTTTTT.

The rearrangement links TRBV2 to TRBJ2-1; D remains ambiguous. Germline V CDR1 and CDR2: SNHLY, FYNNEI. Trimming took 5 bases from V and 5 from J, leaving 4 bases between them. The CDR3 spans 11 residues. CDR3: CASSYNNEQFF. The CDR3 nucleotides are TGTGCCAGCAGTTACAACAATGAGCAGTTCTTC.

CDR3 sequence (DNA): TGCGCCAGCAGCCGGGGACAGAAATCTGAGCAGTTCTTC. Protein: CASSRGQKSEQFF. The chain is built from TRBV5-1 and TRBJ2-1; TRBD1 agrees at 7 bases. The germline CDR1 and CDR2 sequences are SGHRS and YFSETQ. This CDR3 is built from 13 residues. Trimming took 4 bases from V and 9 from J; bases not matched to a gene: 7.

The DNA for the CDR3 is TGTGCCAGCAGCCCATTTATCGGGAGGAGCTCCTACGAGCAGTACTTC. Residues: CASSPFIGRSSYEQYF. This chain links TRBV7-9 with TRBJ2-7, with 7 positions matching TRBD2. J lost 0 bases, V lost 5 bases, and 10 bases had no gene match. Germline CDR1 reads SEHNR; CDR2 reads FQNEAQ (reference sequence). The CDR3 consists of 16 residues.

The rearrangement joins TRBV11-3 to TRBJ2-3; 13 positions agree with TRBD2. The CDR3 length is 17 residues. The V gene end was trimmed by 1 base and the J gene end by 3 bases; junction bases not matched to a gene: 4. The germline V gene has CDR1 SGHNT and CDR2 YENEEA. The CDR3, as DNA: TGTGCCAGCAGCTTAGGGACTAGCGGGAGTAAGACAGATACGCAGTATTTT. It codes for CASSLGTSGSKTDTQYF.

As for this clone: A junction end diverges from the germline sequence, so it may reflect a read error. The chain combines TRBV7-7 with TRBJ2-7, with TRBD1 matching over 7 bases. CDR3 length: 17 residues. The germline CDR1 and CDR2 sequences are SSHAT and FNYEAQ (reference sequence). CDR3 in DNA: TGTGCTAGCAGCTCCACTGGACAGGCCAACCACTCCTACGAGCAGTACTTC. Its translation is CASSSTGQANHSYEQYF.

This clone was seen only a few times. This chain's CDR3 is CASSEGGRGTEAFF. The CDR3, as DNA: TGTGCCAGCAGTGAAGGCGGCAGGGGTACTGAAGCTTTCTTT. The chain employs TRBV6-1 and TRBJ1-1, with a possible D match to TRBD1 (6 bases). CDR3 size: 14 residues. The germline CDR1 and CDR2 sequences are MNHNS and SASEGT. V dropped 1 base and J dropped 5 bases, with 11 bases sitting between them.

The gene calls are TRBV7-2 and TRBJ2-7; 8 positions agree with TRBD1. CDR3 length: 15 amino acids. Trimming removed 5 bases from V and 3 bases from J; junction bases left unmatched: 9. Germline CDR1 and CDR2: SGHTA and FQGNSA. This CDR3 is CASSPTGTGFYEQYF. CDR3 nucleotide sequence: TGTGCCAGCAGCCCGACCGGGACAGGCTTCTACGAGCAGTACTTC.

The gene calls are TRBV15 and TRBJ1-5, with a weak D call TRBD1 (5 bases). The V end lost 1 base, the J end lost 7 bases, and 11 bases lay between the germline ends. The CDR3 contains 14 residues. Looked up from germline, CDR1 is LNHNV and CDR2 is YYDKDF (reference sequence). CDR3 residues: CATSRVGAMQPQHF. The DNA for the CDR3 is TGTGCCACCAGCAGAGTTGGGGCGATGCAGCCCCAGCATTTT.

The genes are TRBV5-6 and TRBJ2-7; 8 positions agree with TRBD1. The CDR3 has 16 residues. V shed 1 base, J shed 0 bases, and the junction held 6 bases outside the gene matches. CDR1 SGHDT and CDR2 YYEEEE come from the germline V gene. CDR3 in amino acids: CASSLLQGALSYEQYF. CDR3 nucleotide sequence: TGTGCCAGCAGCTTGCTTCAGGGGGCCCTCTCCTACGAGCAGTACTTC.

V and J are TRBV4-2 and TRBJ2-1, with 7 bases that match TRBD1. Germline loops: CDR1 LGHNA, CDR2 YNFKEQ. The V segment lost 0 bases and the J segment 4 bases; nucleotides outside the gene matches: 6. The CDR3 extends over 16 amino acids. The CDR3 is CASSQDPKGAYNEQFF. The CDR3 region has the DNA TGTGCCAGCAGCCAAGATCCAAAGGGGGCGTACAATGAGCAGTTCTTC.

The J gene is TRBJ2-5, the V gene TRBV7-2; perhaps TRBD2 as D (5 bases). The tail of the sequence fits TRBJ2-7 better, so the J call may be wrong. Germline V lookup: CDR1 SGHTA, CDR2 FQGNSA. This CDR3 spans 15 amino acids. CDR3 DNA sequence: TGTGCCAGCAGCTTAGTACTAGGCCAACGCTACGAGCAGTACTTC. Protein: CASSLVLGQRYEQYF.